This is a list of T cell receptor beta chains from one sample in a study of T cell repertoires in cytomegalovirus infection. Their target antigens are unknown. TCRdb re-called the reads with MiXCR, one entry per CDR3 protein. The sample lists approximately 220,000 distinct CDR3 sequences, 35% to 40% occurring once. Sequencing was performed on CD8+ T cells from cultured PBMCs, taken from culture after CMV antigen stimulation. The receptors were sampled from a human donor in good health (CMV status not recorded). Some clones in this sample may be carry-over from other donors' samples. The CDR3 runs from the conserved cysteine through the conserved F or W. D genes are given only for firm matches. For some rows the clone size is stated as once, few or many, or as a class when expanded; others skip it.

TRBD1,16,TRBV7-8,-,TRBJ2-2,CASSVPDRANTGELFF,TGTGCCAGCAGCGTTCCGGACAGGGCTAACACCGGGGAGCTGTTTTTT
TRBD2,16,TRBV12-3/TRBV12-4,few,TRBJ2-2,CASSLRGRAYTGELFF,TGTGCCAGCAGTTTACGCGGGAGGGCCTATACCGGGGAGCTGTTTTTT
-,14,TRBV6-5,few,TRBJ1-5,CASSRRGPNQPQHF,TGTGCCAGCAGTCGCAGGGGCCCCAATCAGCCCCAGCATTTT
-,13,TRBV15,-,TRBJ2-7,CATSSRKQDEQYF,TGTGCCACCAGCTCGAGAAAACAGGACGAGCAGTACTTC
TRBD2,15,TRBV20-1,-,TRBJ2-3,CSALGLAGDSDTQYF,TGCAGTGCCCTAGGTCTAGCGGGAGATTCAGATACGCAGTATTTT
TRBD2,18,TRBV9,few,TRBJ2-5,CASSAQGSGRGVGETQYF,TGTGCCAGCAGCGCCCAGGGAAGTGGACGGGGGGTGGGAGAGACCCAGTACTTC
-,18,TRBV7-8,-,TRBJ1-2,CASSLRDRHLKPNYGYTF,TGTGCCAGCAGCTTAAGAGACAGGCATCTAAAACCTAACTATGGCTACACCTTC
-,14,TRBV20-1,-,TRBJ1-4,CSARASPSGEKLFF,TGCAGTGCTAGAGCGAGCCCCTCGGGCGAAAAACTGTTTTTT
TRBD1,16,TRBV27,few,TRBJ2-7,CASSLFLPGQGHEQYF,TGTGCCAGCAGTTTATTCCTCCCCGGACAGGGCCACGAGCAGTACTTC
TRBD1,13,TRBV7-3,-,TRBJ2-7,CASAPGGFYEQYF,TGTGCCAGCGCTCCAGGGGGTTTCTACGAGCAGTACTTC